The subject of this entry is one T cell receptor beta chain. What it recognizes is unknown. This entry belongs to a study of somatic mutations in cytotoxic T cells in rheumatoid arthritis. About the study: Right after diagnosis, and before any treatment had started, patient peripheral blood (about 30 ml EDTA) was drawn.

The CDR3 length is 18 residues. The junction had 6 bases not matched to a gene; V was cut back by 1 base and J by 1 base. The germline CDR1 and CDR2 sequences are SGHVS and FNYEAQ. General study results and limits: Clonality of CD8+ T cells, which was compared between rheumatoid arthritis patients and age-matched healthy controls, did not differ significantly.

TCRdb keeps only in-frame clones here, not all; method: immunoSEQ multiplex PCR. Of about 30,000 clones in the sample, approximately 85% were seen once. Sequencing input: CD8+ T cells sorted from blood. V gene TRBV7-6 combines with J gene TRBJ2-1; 11 nucleotides line up with TRBD2. The clonotype comes from an adult with rheumatoid arthritis. The CDR3 region has the DNA TGTGCCAGCAGCTTAGTAGCGGGGGGGTCGCCGTCCTACAATGAGCAGTTCTTC. Translation: CASSLVAGGSPSYNEQFF.